The 29 T cell receptor beta chains in this list originate from one sample, sequenced in a study of cytomegalovirus exposure and HLA in healthy donors. Primers included in the PCR were 60 Vbeta and 13 Jbeta primers. This table comes from immunoSEQ multiplex PCR, and its TCRdb copy is limited to in-frame clones, with some not included. The sample has more than 140,000 clones; approximately 79% are singletons. Source material: PBMCs. These receptors all come from a male donor in good health and CMV-seronegative.

The chain employs TRBV9 and TRBJ1-6; no firm D call. The CDR3 sequence is 15 residues long. V was pared by 3 bases and J by 6 bases, with 13 bases between. The germline V gene encodes CDR1 SGDLS and CDR2 YYNGEE. Here the CDR3 DNA reads TGTGCCAGCAGCGACTCCCCCACGGGTAATTCACCCCTCCACTTT. The encoded protein is CASSDSPTGNSPLHF.

V is TRBV9 and J is TRBJ1-6; 7 bases are shared with TRBD1. The length of the CDR3 is 15 residues. Germline CDR1 is SGDLS and CDR2 is YYNGEE. The V gene end was trimmed by 4 bases and the J gene end by 8 bases; junction bases not matched to a gene: 9. This CDR3 reads CASSRDSNKDSPLHF. The DNA for the CDR3 is TGTGCCAGCAGCCGGGACAGTAACAAAGATTCACCCCTCCACTTT.

J is TRBJ1-5 and V is TRBV2, with unresolved D. V shed 6 bases and J shed 1 base, with 10 bases lying between them. Germline lookup yields CDR1 SNHLY and CDR2 FYNNEI. CDR3 size: 14 residues. Written as DNA, the CDR3 is TGTGCCAGCAGCCTGACGAGGAGCAATCAGCCCCAGCATTTT. It specifies CASSLTRSNQPQHF.

This clone was observed a single time. CDR3 in DNA: TGTGCCAGTCATTCAGGCGACGGCAATCAGCCCCAGCATTTT. This sequence encodes CASHSGDGNQPQHF. This chain uses TRBV7-9 with TRBJ1-5; D gene ambiguous. Deletions cut 9 bases from V and 2 bases from J, with 14 bases between. Germline CDR1 is SEHNR and CDR2 is FQNEAQ (reference sequence). The CDR3 runs to 14 residues. Complete variable domain (other parts from reference TRBV7-9 and TRBJ1-5): DTGVSQNPRHKITKRGQNVTFRCDPISEHNRLYWYRQTLGQGPEFLTYFQNEAQLEKSRLLSDRFSAERPKGSFSTLEIQRTEQGDSAMYLCASHSGDGNQPQHFGDGTRLSIL.

The count of this clone is one. The chain carries TRBV4-3 and TRBJ2-1, with TRBD2 matching over 12 bases. V shed 2 bases and J 4 bases; nucleotides not matched to a gene: 12. Germline CDR1 and CDR2: LGHNA and YSLEER. This CDR3 has 19 amino acids. The CDR3 loop is CASSQTTLTSGGLYNEQFF. As DNA, the CDR3 is TGCGCCAGCAGCCAAACCACCCTGACTAGCGGGGGACTGTACAATGAGCAGTTCTTC.

V usage is TRBV6-5 and J usage is TRBJ2-5; the D gene is possibly TRBD2 (6 bases). The CDR3 loop spans 14 amino acids. Deletions cut 4 bases from V and 1 base from J, with 10 bases between. Per the germline V gene, CDR1 is MNHEY and CDR2 is SVGAGI. The CDR3 loop reads CASSWGVSQETQYF. In DNA, the CDR3 is TGTGCCAGCAGTTGGGGGGTATCCCAAGAGACCCAGTACTTC.

This sequence joins TRBV6-6 and TRBJ1-2, with TRBD1 as a possible D gene (6 bases). V gave up 7 bases and J gave up 7 bases, with 16 bases separating them. The CDR3 is made up of 13 amino acids. The V gene's germline CDR1 is MNHNY and CDR2 SVGAGI (reference sequence). In DNA form, the CDR3 reads TGTGCCAGCACTCTAGGGGGGGGAGTTGGCTACACCTTC. Translated: CASTLGGGVGYTF.

The genes are TRBV5-4 and TRBJ1-4; D may be TRBD1 (5 bases). The CDR3 totals 15 residues. The V and J ends lost 1 base and 5 bases respectively, with 12 bases between them. CDR1 and CDR2 (germline): SGHNT, YYREEE (reference sequence). CDR3 nucleotide sequence: TGTGCCAGCAGCTTGACAGGACGGGGGAATGAAAAACTGTTTTTT. Translated: CASSLTGRGNEKLFF.

J is TRBJ1-4 and V is TRBV5-5; the match to TRBD1 covers 7 bases. Germline V CDR1 and CDR2: SGHKS, YYEKEE (reference sequence). The CDR3 length is 16 residues. V was clipped by 2 bases and J by 8 bases; unmatched bases: 12. CDR3 region: CASSFRTGGTREKLFF. The CDR3 DNA is TGTGCCAGCAGCTTTAGGACAGGAGGAACGAGGGAAAAACTGTTTTTT.

This clone was observed a handful of times. The genes are TRBV29-1 and TRBJ1-1, with a weak D call TRBD1 (5 bases). Trimming took 7 bases from V and 2 from J, leaving 11 bases between them. The CDR3 is 12 residues long. The germline V gene has CDR1 SQVTM and CDR2 ANQGSEA. CDR3 nucleotide sequence: TGCAGCGGAAGACAGAGAAACACTGAAGCTTTCTTT. It codes for CSGRQRNTEAFF.

This clone was seen a handful of times. This sequence joins TRBV4-1 and TRBJ2-1; tentatively, D is TRBD2 (6 bases). CDR1 and CDR2 from the germline V gene are MGHRA and YSYEKL. This CDR3 is 14 amino acids long. Trimming stripped 6 bases from V and 7 bases from J, with 16 bases between. The CDR3 DNA sequence: TGCGCCAGCAGAACTAGCCCCGAGAGGAATGAGCAGTTCTTC. This gives the protein CASRTSPERNEQFF.

The chain couples TRBV19 to TRBJ1-1; 10 positions agree with TRBD1. Germline V gives CDR1 LNHDA, CDR2 SQIVND (reference sequence). CDR3 length: 16 residues. J gave up 2 bases and V 6 bases, and 9 bases lay outside the gene matches. The CDR3 region is CASSSRQGAGNTEAFF. In nucleotides, the CDR3 is TGTGCCAGTAGCAGTCGACAGGGGGCGGGAAACACTGAAGCTTTCTTT.

V is TRBV29-1 and J is TRBJ2-3; D is possibly TRBD1 (6 bases). In germline, CDR1 is SQVTM, CDR2 ANQGSEA. Trimming took 4 bases from V and 0 from J, leaving 11 bases between them. There are 14 residues in the CDR3. DNA for the CDR3: TGCAGCGTTGCCCAGGGGACGAGCACAGATACGCAGTATTTT. It encodes CSVAQGTSTDTQYF.

The gene calls are TRBV5-5 and TRBJ2-3, with 8 positions matching TRBD1. This CDR3 region has 15 residues. The J segment lost 6 bases and the V segment lost 0 bases, leaving 6 bases of the junction unmatched. Germline V lookup: CDR1 SGHKS, CDR2 YYEKEE (reference sequence). The CDR3 protein is CASSLAGQGWDTQYF. The CDR3 nucleotides read TGTGCCAGCAGCTTGGCCGGACAGGGATGGGATACGCAGTATTTT. The variable domain in full, with the rest retrieved from reference TRBV5-5 and TRBJ2-3, is DAGVTQSPTHLIKTRGQQVTLRCSPISGHKSVSWYQQVLGQGPQFIFQYYEKEERGRGNFPDRFSARQFPNYSSELNVNALLLGDSALYLCASSLAGQGWDTQYFGPGTRLTVL.

CDR3 amino acids: CASSQGRPTNEKLFF. DNA of the CDR3: TGTGCCAGCAGCCAAGGCAGGCCAACTAATGAAAAACTGTTTTTT. The V gene is TRBV14, the J gene TRBJ1-4; D is unclear. There are 15 residues in the CDR3. Trimming cost V 1 base and J 0 bases, with 6 bases left between them. Germline V lookup: CDR1 SGHDN, CDR2 FVKESK.

The count of this clone is one. The V call is TRBV23-1, the J call TRBJ2-1; 8 bases are a match to TRBD1. TRBV23-1 is placed among ORFs of uncertain function. Germline trimming cut 2 bases from V and 8 bases from J; bases unmatched to any gene: 20. The CDR3 length is 19 residues. CDR3 loop: CASSQTLIRQGLEEYEQFF. CDR3 DNA: TGCGCCAGCAGTCAAACCCTGATCCGACAGGGGCTAGAGGAATATGAGCAGTTCTTC.

In this sample, this clone turned up a few times. The V gene is TRBV5-1, the J gene TRBJ2-2, with D tentatively TRBD2 (6 bases). V lost 3 bases, J lost 2 bases, and 17 bases lay in between. The CDR3 contains 17 residues. Germline loops: CDR1 SGHRS, CDR2 YFSETQ. The CDR3 DNA reads as TGCGCCAGCAGCTCGGAAGGGACTGGCTATAACACCGGGGAGCTGTTTTTT. Its translation is CASSSEGTGYNTGELFF.

The chain couples TRBV5-4 to TRBJ1-4; no clear D gene. CDR1 SGHNT and CDR2 YYREEE come from the germline V gene (reference sequence). The CDR3 is 13 residues long. V lost 4 bases, J lost 5 bases, and 9 bases lay in between. CDR3 residues: CASSIPGNEKLFF. For the CDR3, the DNA is TGTGCCAGCAGCATCCCCGGGAATGAAAAACTGTTTTTT.

The V and J genes are TRBV2 and TRBJ2-6, with 8 positions matching TRBD1. With 5 bases clipped from V and 0 bases from J, the junction kept 12 bases outside the gene matches. This CDR3 has 19 amino acids. The germline V gene encodes CDR1 SNHLY and CDR2 FYNNEI. CDR3 in DNA: TGTGCCAGCAGTCGACCGCCCGGGACAGGAATCTCTGGGGCCAACGTCCTGACTTTC. It yields the protein CASSRPPGTGISGANVLTF. The full variable domain, its missing parts supplied by reference TRBV2 and TRBJ2-6, is EPEVTQTPSHQVTQMGQEVILRCVPISNHLYFYWYRQILGQKVEFLVSFYNNEISEKSEIFDDQFSVERPDGSNFTLKIRSTKLEDSAMYFCASSRPPGTGISGANVLTFGAGSRLTVL.

V usage is TRBV9 and J usage is TRBJ1-6; D might be TRBD1 (5 bases). The CDR3 length is 15 residues. Germline CDR1 and CDR2: SGDLS and YYNGEE. Trimming cost V 4 bases and J 9 bases, with 17 bases left between them. DNA for the CDR3: TGTGCCAGCAGCATTGCGGGGGAGGGGACTTCACCCCTCCACTTT. Its translation: CASSIAGEGTSPLHF.

This chain joins TRBV7-2 and TRBJ2-7; no definite D call. The CDR3 totals 14 residues. Trimming removed 4 bases at V and 3 bases at J, with 13 bases between. Germline V CDR1 and CDR2: SGHTA, FQGNSA. CDR3 sequence: CASSSIRGNYEQYF. For the CDR3, the DNA is TGTGCCAGCAGCTCCATTCGCGGTAACTACGAGCAGTACTTC.

The CDR3 spells CASSFFTIGYEQYF. The CDR3 DNA sequence: TGTGCCAGCAGCTTTTTCACTATCGGCTACGAGCAGTACTTC. The V gene is TRBV5-4, the J gene TRBJ2-7; no firm D call. Trimming took off 2 bases at V and 3 bases at J, with 12 bases between the two ends. There are 14 residues in the CDR3. Germline V gene data show CDR1 as SGHNT and CDR2 as YYREEE (reference sequence).

The CDR3 nucleotides are TGTGCCAGCAGGAGGGACAGCAGTTCACCCCTCCACTTT. Translating gives CASRRDSSSPLHF. The chain uses TRBV6-5 and TRBJ1-6; 7 nucleotides align to TRBD1. The CDR3 is made up of 13 amino acids. CDR1 is MNHEY and CDR2 is SVGAGI in the germline V gene. J gave up 9 bases and V 6 bases, and 5 bases lay outside the gene matches.

The chain links TRBV7-2 to TRBJ1-2, with TRBD1 identical over 7 bases. The CDR3 contains 15 residues. V was pared by 5 bases and J by 4 bases, with 10 bases of the junction left unmatched. The germline V gene encodes CDR1 SGHTA and CDR2 FQGNSA. CDR3 DNA sequence: TGTGCCAGCAGCATGACAGGGTTGGGTTCCTATGGCTACACCTTC. It is translated as CASSMTGLGSYGYTF.

The CDR3 bases are TGTGCCAGCAGCCTGTCGGACACGGGCAATCAGCCCCAGCATTTT. It yields the protein CASSLSDTGNQPQHF. The chain has TRBV13 and TRBJ1-5, with a tentative D call TRBD1 (5 bases). CDR3 size: 15 residues. Trimming took off 5 bases at V and 2 bases at J, with 13 bases between the two ends. Germline values: CDR1 PRHDT, CDR2 FYEKMQ (reference sequence).

This clone is medium-sized by share. The gene calls are TRBV6-4 and TRBJ2-1; 12 nucleotides agree with TRBD2. V shed 0 bases, J shed 6 bases, and the junction held 0 bases outside the gene matches. The CDR3 has 15 residues. Germline V gives CDR1 MRHNA, CDR2 SNTAGT. Written as DNA, the CDR3 is TGTGCCAGCAGTGACTCGACTAGCGGGAGCAATGAGCAGTTCTTC. It codes for CASSDSTSGSNEQFF.

On this clone itself: An end of the junction differs from the germline gene, which may be a read error. The sample holds other DNA sequences that translate to the same CDR3. The chain recombines TRBV5-4 with TRBJ2-2, with 12 bases fitting TRBD2. The CDR3 totals 16 residues. Germline values: CDR1 SGHNT, CDR2 YYREEE (reference sequence). CDR3 loop: CASSRATSGGAGELFF. The CDR3 bases are TGTGCCAGCAGTCGGGCGACTAGCGGGGGAGCCGGAGAGCTGTTTTTT.

This sequence joins TRBV11-2 and TRBJ2-2; 7 bases match TRBD1. The CDR3 extends over 15 amino acids. Unmatched junction bases numbered 7, after V lost 5 bases and J lost 4 bases. Germline V lookup: CDR1 SGHAT, CDR2 FQNNGV. The DNA for the CDR3 is TGTGCCAGCAGCCAAGGGACAGTCTCCACCGGGGAGCTGTTTTTT. This sequence encodes CASSQGTVSTGELFF.

V gene TRBV10-3 combines with J gene TRBJ1-1; the match to TRBD1 covers 7 bases. CDR1 is ENHRY, CDR2 SYGVKD, per germline. V lost 6 bases to trimming and J lost 7 bases; unmatched junction nucleotides: 5. The CDR3 is 12 amino acids. CDR3 loop: CAISETGFEAFF. The CDR3 DNA reads TGTGCCATCAGCGAGACAGGGTTTGAAGCTTTCTTT.